The T cell receptor beta chain described here comes from a study of blood T cell repertoires in COVID-19. Study overall: Nucleic acid was either cDNA or gDNA, and it came from T cells, B-cell-depleted T cells, or PBMCs.

Data came from immunoSEQ multiplex PCR; TCRdb stores just in-frame clones and leaves some out. Among some 260,000 clones, around nine tenths were seen once, and the ten largest hold under 9.5%. Participants were aged about 18 to 89 years, lived in around 22 US areas, and enrolled virtually. Donors in Cohort 3 counted as recovered after two negative PCRs, clearance, or symptom resolution. The sequenced material came from PBMCs or T cells enriched from blood (not recorded which). This sequence originates from a man between 40 and 49 years old who had recovered from COVID-19.

The CDR3 DNA reads as TGTGCCAGCAGCCCCGGAAAACGACTAGCGGGGTCTCCGGAGACCCAGTACTTC. Translated, it gives CASSPGKRLAGSPETQYF. The V and J genes are TRBV5-8 and TRBJ2-5; 11 nucleotides match TRBD2. CDR3 length: 18 residues. Germline lookup yields CDR1 SGHTS and CDR2 YDEGEE. V shed 4 bases, J shed 5 bases, and the junction held 16 bases outside the gene matches.